The sequence of this T cell receptor beta chain was determined in a study of human T cells and chemical hapten exposure. Background on the study: Mainly, slight library volume differences in the pool made TCR yields vary. Findings of the study overall: Expanded TCRs made up significantly more big CDR3 similarity clusters than controls did.

The table lists this clonotype with many counts. The antigen is undetermined. Time point meaning: patch test 2, 6 weeks after DPC sensitization. Treatment here: therapeutic diphenylcyclopropenone sensitization with weekly scalp DPC. One entry per CDR3 protein, called by TCRdb with MiXCR from the RACE reads. This table holds around 80,000 distinct CDR3 sequences, approximately 7% found once. V was pared by 2 bases and J by 4 bases, with 4 bases of the junction left unmatched. The length of the CDR3 is 15 residues. Germline values: CDR1 SGHRS, CDR2 YFSETQ. The sequencing used whole blood, collected in connection with sensitization to the hapten diphenylcyclopropenone (DPC). This sequence joins TRBV5-1 and TRBJ2-3; 10 bases align to TRBD1. This receptor was taken from a woman aged 30 to 39 with alopecia areata. Some clones in this sample may be carry-over from other donors' samples. The CDR3 coding sequence is TGCGCCAGCAGCTTAACCGGGACAGGGGCAGATACGCAGTATTTT. Its protein product is CASSLTGTGADTQYF.